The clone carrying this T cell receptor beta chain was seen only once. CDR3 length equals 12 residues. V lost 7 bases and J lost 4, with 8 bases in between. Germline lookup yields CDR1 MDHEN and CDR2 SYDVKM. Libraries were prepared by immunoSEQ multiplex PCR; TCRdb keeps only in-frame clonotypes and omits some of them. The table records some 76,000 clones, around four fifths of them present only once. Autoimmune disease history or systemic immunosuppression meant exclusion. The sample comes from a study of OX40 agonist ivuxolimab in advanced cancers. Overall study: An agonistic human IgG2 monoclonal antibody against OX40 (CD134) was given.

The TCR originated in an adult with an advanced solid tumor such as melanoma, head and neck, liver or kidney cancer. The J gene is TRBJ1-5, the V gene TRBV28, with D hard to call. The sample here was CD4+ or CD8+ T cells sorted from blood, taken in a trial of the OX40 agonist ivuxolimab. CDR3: CASKQENQPQHF. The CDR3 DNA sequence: TGTGCCAGCAAGCAGGAAAATCAGCCCCAGCATTTT.